Here is one T cell receptor beta chain with its context. Antigen: not known. Nominally healthy donors were sampled, though unrecorded immune exposures were likely. Germline CDR1 reads MGHRA; CDR2 reads YSYEKL. This CDR3 comprises 15 residues. V lost 2 bases to trimming and J lost 2 bases, with 10 bases between them. This sample is drawn from a study of cytomegalovirus exposure and HLA in healthy donors. Regarding the study as a whole: As was reported, the HLA-A and HLA-B alleles of most subjects were accurately predicted from TCR beta sequences.

The PCR was carried out with 60 Vbeta primers and 13 Jbeta primers. Libraries were prepared by immunoSEQ multiplex PCR; TCRdb keeps only in-frame clonotypes and omits some of them. The table shows 100,000 to 120,000 clones, with 70% to 75% occurring only once. The sequence came from a man aged 40-49 years in good health and CMV-seronegative. Input material: PBMCs. The chain has TRBV4-1 and TRBJ2-1, with D tentatively TRBD2 (5 bases). The CDR3 here is CASSQTRETYNEQFF. The CDR3 DNA sequence: TGCGCCAGCAGCCAAACGAGGGAAACCTACAATGAGCAGTTCTTC.